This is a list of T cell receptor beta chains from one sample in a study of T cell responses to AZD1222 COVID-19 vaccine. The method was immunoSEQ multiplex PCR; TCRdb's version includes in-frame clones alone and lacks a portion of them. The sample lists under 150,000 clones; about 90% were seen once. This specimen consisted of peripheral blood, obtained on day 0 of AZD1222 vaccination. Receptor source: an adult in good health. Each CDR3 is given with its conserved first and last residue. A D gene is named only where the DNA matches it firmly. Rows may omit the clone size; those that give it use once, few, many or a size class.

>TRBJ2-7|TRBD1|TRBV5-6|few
TGTGCCAGCAGCTCCACAGGGGTCTACGAGCAGTACTTC
CASSSTGVYEQYF
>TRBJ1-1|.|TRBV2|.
TGTGCCAGCAGTGCGGGGGCCTGGGGCACTGAAGCTTTCTTT
CASSAGAWGTEAFF
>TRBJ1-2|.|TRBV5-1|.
TGCGCCAGCAGCTTGAACAGTAACTATGGCTACACCTTC
CASSLNSNYGYTF
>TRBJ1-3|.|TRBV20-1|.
TGCAGCGCCAGTTGGGGAAACACCATATATTTT
CSASWGNTIYF
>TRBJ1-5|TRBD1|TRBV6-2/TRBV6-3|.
TGTGCCAGCAGTTACCCAAGACAGGGAAGCTATAGCAATCAGCCCCAGCATTTT
CASSYPRQGSYSNQPQHF
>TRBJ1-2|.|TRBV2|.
TGTGCCAGCAGTGTCGATAGTAACTATGGCTACACCTTC
CASSVDSNYGYTF
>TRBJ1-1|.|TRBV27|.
TGTGCCAGCAGTGTTATGGGGACTGAAGCTTTCTTT
CASSVMGTEAFF
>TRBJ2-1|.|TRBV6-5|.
TGTGCCAGCAGCCGATCGGGCCTCTCCTACAATGAGCAGTTCTTC
CASSRSGLSYNEQFF
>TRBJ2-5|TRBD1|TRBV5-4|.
TGTGCCAGCAGCTTTCGGACAGGCCGCGAGGGAGAGACCCAGTACTTC
CASSFRTGREGETQYF
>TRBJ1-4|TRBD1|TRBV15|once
TGTGCCACCAGCAGACTTGACAGGGGGCGCCGGGAAAAACTGTTTTTT
CATSRLDRGRREKLFF
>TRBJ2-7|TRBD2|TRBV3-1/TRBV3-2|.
TGTGCCAGCAGCCGTCGGACTAGCGGGAACTCCTACGAGCAGTACTTC
CASSRRTSGNSYEQYF
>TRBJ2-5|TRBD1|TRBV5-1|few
TGCGCCAGCAGCCCGGGGTGGACAGGGGCTAACCAAGAGACCCAGTACTTC
CASSPGWTGANQETQYF
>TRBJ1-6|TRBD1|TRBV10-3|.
TGTGCCATCAGCGACCAGACAGGGTTGAATTCACCCCTCCACTTT
CAISDQTGLNSPLHF
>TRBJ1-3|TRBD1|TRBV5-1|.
TGCGCCAGCAGCTTAAAGAGACAGGGGGTCCTCGGGACCTCTGGAAACACCATATATTTT
CASSLKRQGVLGTSGNTIYF
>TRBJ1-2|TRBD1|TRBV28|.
TGTGCCAGCAGCCAACCCCCGGGACAGGGTGCCTATGGCTACACCTTC
CASSQPPGQGAYGYTF
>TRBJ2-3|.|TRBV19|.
TGTGCCAGTAGGCCCTCAGCGGTTAGCACAGATACGCAGTATTTT
CASRPSAVSTDTQYF
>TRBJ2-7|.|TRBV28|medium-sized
TGTGCCAGCAGTTTCCAGAACTACGAGCAGTACTTC
CASSFQNYEQYF
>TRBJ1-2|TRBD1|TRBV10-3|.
TGTGCCATCAGCCCCCGGACCGCCGGGACAGGGGCTTTTGGCTACACCTTC
CAISPRTAGTGAFGYTF
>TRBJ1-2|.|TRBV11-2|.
TGTGCCAGCAGCCGGGGGCCCGGGGCTGGCTACACCTTC
CASSRGPGAGYTF
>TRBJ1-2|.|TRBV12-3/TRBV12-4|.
TGTGCCAGCACCCTTGCAGGGGCGAGCTACACCTTC
CASTLAGASYTF
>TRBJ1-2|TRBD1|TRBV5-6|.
TGTGCCAGCAGCGATGGGACAGGTCCCTATGGCTACACCTTC
CASSDGTGPYGYTF
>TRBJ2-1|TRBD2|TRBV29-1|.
TGCAGCGCTTCCGGGACTAGCGGGAGCGCCTCCTACAATGAGCAGTTCTTC
CSASGTSGSASYNEQFF
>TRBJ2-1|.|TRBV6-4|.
TGTGCCAGCAGTGCCCTTGGGGGCTGGGGAAATGAGCAGTTCTTC
CASSALGGWGNEQFF
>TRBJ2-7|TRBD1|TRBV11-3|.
TGTGCCAGCAGCTTACGCCACGGGACAGAGAATTACTATGGGCAGTACTTC
CASSLRHGTENYYGQYF
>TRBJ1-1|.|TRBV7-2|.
TGTGCCAGCAGCTTAGAAATGGGTCGAACTGAAGCTTTCTTT
CASSLEMGRTEAFF
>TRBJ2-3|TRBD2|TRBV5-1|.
TGCGCCAGCAGCCTACCAACTAGCGGGAGCTTAACAGATACGCAGTATTTT
CASSLPTSGSLTDTQYF
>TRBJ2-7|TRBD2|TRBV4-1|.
TGCGCCAGCAGCCAAGCCCCAGCGGGGTCCTCCTACGAGCAGTACTTC
CASSQAPAGSSYEQYF
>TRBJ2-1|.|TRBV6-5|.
TGTGCCAGCGGAACAAACAATGAGCAGTTCTTC
CASGTNNEQFF
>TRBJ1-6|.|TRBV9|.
TGTGCCAGCAGCCCCCGGGACACACAACAGATACCTAATTCACCCCTCCACTTT
CASSPRDTQQIPNSPLHF
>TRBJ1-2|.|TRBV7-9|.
TGTGCCAGCAGCTTAGTTGGGGTGTCCTATGGCTACACCTTC
CASSLVGVSYGYTF
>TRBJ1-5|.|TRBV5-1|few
TGCGCCAGCAGTAAGAGCGAGTTTAGCAATCAGCCCCAGCATTTT
CASSKSEFSNQPQHF
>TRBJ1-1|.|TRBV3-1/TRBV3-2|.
TGTGCCAGCAGAACAAGCAACACTGAAGCTTTCTTT
CASRTSNTEAFF
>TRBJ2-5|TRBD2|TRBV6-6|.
TGTGCCAGCACCTCGGGGCGGGGGGCCGTCGAGACCCAGTACTTC
CASTSGRGAVETQYF
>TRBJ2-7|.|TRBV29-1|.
TGCAGCGTTGAAGTGGACCTTTGGGAGCAGTACTTC
CSVEVDLWEQYF
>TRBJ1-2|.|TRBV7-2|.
TGTGCCAGCAGCCCTATCAGTGAACAGGGCAACTATGGCTACACCTTC
CASSPISEQGNYGYTF
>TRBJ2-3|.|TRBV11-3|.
TGTGCCAGCAGCTTAGAGCGGAATACGCAGTATTTT
CASSLERNTQYF
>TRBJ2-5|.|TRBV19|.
TGTGCCAGCAACCTTCGTGGGGGCGTCCAAGAGACCCAGTACTTC
CASNLRGGVQETQYF
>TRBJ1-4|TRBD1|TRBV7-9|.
TGTGCCAGCAGCAAGGGACAGGGGGGCGGTGAAAAACTGTTTTTT
CASSKGQGGGEKLFF
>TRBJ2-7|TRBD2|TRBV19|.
TGTGCCAGTAGGTCAGCGGGAGCTAACTACGAGCAGTACTTC
CASRSAGANYEQYF
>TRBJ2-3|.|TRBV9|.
TGTGCCAGCAGCGTTGTCGGGGGGCTTGGGGGCACAGATACGCAGTATTTT
CASSVVGGLGGTDTQYF
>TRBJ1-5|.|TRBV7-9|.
TGTGCCAGCAGCTCGACAGGCCCCAATCAGCCCCAGCATTTT
CASSSTGPNQPQHF
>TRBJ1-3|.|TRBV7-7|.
TGTGCTAGCAGTTCCGACTCTGGAAACACCATATATTTT
CASSSDSGNTIYF